Sequencing of this T cell receptor beta chain was carried out in a study of T cell changes during pregnancy in multiple sclerosis. Produced via immunoSEQ multiplex PCR; TCRdb's table is partial and in-frame only. The sample lists 65,000 or so clones; about 90% were seen once. CDR3 length: 16 residues. V dropped 4 bases and J dropped 7; count of bases not matched to a gene: 11. The germline CDR1 and CDR2 sequences are SGHAT and FQDESV (reference sequence). This sequence joins TRBV11-1 and TRBJ1-2; 11 bases line up with TRBD1. This sequence originates from a female donor in good health, enrolled as a control in a pregnancy study. The sequencing used peripheral blood, collected in the second trimester of pregnancy. The CDR3 loop is CASSSSGTGGSGGYTF. Here the CDR3 DNA reads TGTGCCAGCAGCTCTTCTGGGACAGGGGGAAGTGGTGGCTACACCTTC.